This T cell receptor beta chain was sequenced for a study of T cell repertoires in cytomegalovirus infection. Study details: CMV infection and matching HLA type were both indicated by public TCR beta signatures. Overall study results and limits: CMV carriers having the relevant HLA were flagged by cumulative public TCR beta family frequency. Ex vivo responses were dominated by HLA-C-restricted CMV-specific TCR beta clonotypes.

This clonotype has a count of ten or more. What it recognizes is unknown. V was pared by 2 bases and J by 5 bases, with 6 bases of the junction left unmatched. CDR3 length: 16 amino acids. Germline CDR1 is SGHTA and CDR2 is FQGNSA. TCRdb re-called the reads through MiXCR, storing one row per CDR3 protein. Here the sample spans fewer than 250,000 distinct CDR3 sequences, 10% to 15% being singletons. Specimen: PBMCs. V usage is TRBV7-2 and J usage is TRBJ2-3; 11 bases map to TRBD2. The source of this sequence is a human donor in good health (CMV status not recorded). Some clones in this sample may be carry-over from other donors' samples. The CDR3 protein is CASSLIAGGGIDTQYF. CDR3 bases: TGTGCCAGCAGCTTAATAGCGGGAGGGGGCATAGATACGCAGTATTTT. The full variable domain, rest sourced from reference TRBV7-2 and TRBJ2-3, is GAGVSQSPSNKVTEKGKDVELRCDPISGHTALYWYRQSLGQGLEFLIYFQGNSAPDKSGLPSDRFSAERTGGSVSTLTIQRTQQEDSAVYLCASSLIAGGGIDTQYFGPGTRLTVL.